The 7 T cell receptor beta chains reported below all come from one sample, sequenced in a study of T cells and Merkel cell carcinoma outcomes. TCRdb keeps only in-frame clones here, not all; method: immunoSEQ multiplex PCR. This repertoire shows 15,000 or so clones, about 87% found once; its top ten account for 6.5% to 8.5%. Sequencing was performed on tumor tissue from Merkel cell carcinoma. The source of these receptors is a human donor with Merkel cell carcinoma.

This clone was recorded only once. The chain employs TRBV5-3 and TRBJ2-7, with D possibly being TRBD1 or TRBD2 (5 bases each). Being an ORF, TRBV5-3 has a function that is uncertain. Trimming cost V 8 bases and J 6 bases, with 21 bases left between them. CDR3 length: 14 amino acids. The CDR3 DNA sequence: TGTGCCAGCAGCCCCGGGACCGAGTACGGCGAGCAGTACTTC. Its translation: CASSPGTEYGEQYF.

This clone has a handful of counts. V is TRBV4-1 and J is TRBJ2-3; 10 bases are shared with TRBD2. The CDR3 is 15 amino acids. Trimming took 4 bases from V and 3 from J; bases not matched to a gene: 4. CDR1 MGHRA and CDR2 YSYEKL come from the germline V gene. The CDR3 here is CASSRASGGTDTQYF. The CDR3 DNA reads as TGCGCCAGCAGCCGGGCTAGCGGGGGAACAGATACGCAGTATTTT.

The rearrangement links TRBV18 to TRBJ2-5; possibly TRBD2 for D (5 bases). Germline lookup yields CDR1 KGHSH and CDR2 LQKENI. The CDR3 sequence is 17 residues long. Trimming took off 0 bases at V and 5 bases at J, with 19 bases between the two ends. The CDR3 region is CASSPPAGNSAGETQYF. Here the CDR3 DNA reads TGTGCCAGCTCACCACCGGCGGGCAACTCGGCCGGGGAGACCCAGTACTTC.

The V gene is TRBV2, the J gene TRBJ1-5; 8 nucleotides match TRBD1. The junction had 6 bases not matched to a gene; V was cut back by 8 bases and J by 3 bases. This CDR3 contains 14 residues. The V gene's germline CDR1 is SNHLY and CDR2 FYNNEI. The CDR3 nucleotides are TGTGCCAGCCAGGACAGGGTCCTCAATCAGCCCCAGCATTTT. Translating gives CASQDRVLNQPQHF.

The chain is built from TRBV18 and TRBJ2-1, with D tentatively TRBD1 or TRBD2 (5 bases each). The CDR3 is made up of 13 amino acids. V lost 2 bases to trimming and J lost 9 bases, with 11 bases between them. Germline V gene data show CDR1 as KGHSH and CDR2 as LQKENI. CDR3 sequence: CASSPGLGTEQFF. CDR3 bases: TGTGCCAGCTCACCAGGTCTGGGGACTGAGCAGTTCTTC.

This clone was recorded only once. The chain recombines TRBV29-1 with TRBJ2-7; 11 bases are a match to TRBD1. This CDR3 has 13 amino acids. The germline gives CDR1 SQVTM, CDR2 ANQGSEA. V was clipped by 7 bases and J by 5 bases; unmatched bases: 7. This chain's CDR3 is CSAGTGGFNEQYF. The CDR3 nucleotides read TGCAGCGCAGGGACAGGGGGTTTCAACGAGCAGTACTTC.

This rearrangement joins TRBV11-2 to TRBJ2-3; unclear D gene. Germline CDR1 SGHAT, CDR2 FQNNGV. Deletions cut 2 bases from V and 4 bases from J, with 10 bases between. This CDR3 region has 14 residues. The chain's CDR3 is CASSLSLGPDTQYF. The CDR3 nucleotides read TGTGCCAGCAGCTTATCATTAGGGCCAGATACGCAGTATTTT. The complete variable domain, with remaining parts taken from reference TRBV11-2 and TRBJ2-3, reads EAGVAQSPRYKIIEKRQSVAFWCNPISGHATLYWYQQILGQGPKLLIQFQNNGVVDDSQLPKDRFSAERLKGVDSTLKIQPAKLEDSAVYLCASSLSLGPDTQYFGPGTRLTVL.